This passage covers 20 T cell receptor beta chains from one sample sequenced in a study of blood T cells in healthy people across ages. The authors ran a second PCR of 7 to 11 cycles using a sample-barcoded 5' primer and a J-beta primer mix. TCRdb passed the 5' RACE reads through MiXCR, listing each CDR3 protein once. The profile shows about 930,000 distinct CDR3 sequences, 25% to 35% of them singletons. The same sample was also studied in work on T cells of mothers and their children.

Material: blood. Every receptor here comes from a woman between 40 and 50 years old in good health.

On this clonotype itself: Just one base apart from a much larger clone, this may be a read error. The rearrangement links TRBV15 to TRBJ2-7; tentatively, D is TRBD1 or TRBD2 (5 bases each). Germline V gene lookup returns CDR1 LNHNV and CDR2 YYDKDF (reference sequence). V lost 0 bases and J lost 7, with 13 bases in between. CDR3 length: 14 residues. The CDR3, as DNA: TGTGCCACCAGCAGAGATTGGGGGAACAATGAGCAGTACTTC. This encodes CATSRDWGNNEQYF.

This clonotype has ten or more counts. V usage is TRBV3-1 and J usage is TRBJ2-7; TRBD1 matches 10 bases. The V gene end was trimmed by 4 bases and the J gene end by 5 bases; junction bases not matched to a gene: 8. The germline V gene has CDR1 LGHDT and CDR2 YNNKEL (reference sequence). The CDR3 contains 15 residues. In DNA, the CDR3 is TGTGCCAGCAGCCCAGACAGGGGGCGCGTTAACGAGCAGTACTTC. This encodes CASSPDRGRVNEQYF.

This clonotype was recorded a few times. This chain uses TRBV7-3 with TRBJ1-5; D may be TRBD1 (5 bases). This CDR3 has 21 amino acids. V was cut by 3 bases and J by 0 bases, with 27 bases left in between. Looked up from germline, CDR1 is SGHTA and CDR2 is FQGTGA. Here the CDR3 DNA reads TGTGCCAGCAGCTTGGGGGTCAGGCAGGGCTACAAGGAGAATAGCAATCAGCCCCAGCATTTT. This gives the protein CASSLGVRQGYKENSNQPQHF.

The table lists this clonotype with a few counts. CDR3 DNA sequence: TGTGCCAGCAGGGTTCCGGGAGGAAAAGAGACCCAGTACTTC. It specifies CASRVPGGKETQYF. The V call is TRBV28, the J call TRBJ2-4; 7 bases fit TRBD2. The end of the DNA aligns better with TRBJ2-5, so the J call may be wrong. This CDR3 spans 14 amino acids. Germline loops: CDR1 MDHEN, CDR2 SYDVKM.

CDR3 region: CASSQMNTGELFF. CDR3 DNA sequence: TGCGCCAGCAGCCAAATGAACACCGGGGAGCTGTTTTTT. This chain links TRBV4-1 with TRBJ2-2; no reliable D call. Germline CDR1 is MGHRA and CDR2 is YSYEKL. The ends were cut back, 2 bases at V and 1 base at J, with 2 bases in the middle. The CDR3 is 13 residues long.

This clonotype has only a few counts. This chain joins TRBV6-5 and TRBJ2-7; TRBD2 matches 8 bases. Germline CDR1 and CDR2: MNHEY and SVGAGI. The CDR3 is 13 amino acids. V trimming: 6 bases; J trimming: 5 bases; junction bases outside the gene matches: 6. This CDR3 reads CASRLGGADEQYF. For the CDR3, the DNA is TGTGCCAGCAGACTCGGGGGGGCCGACGAGCAGTACTTC.

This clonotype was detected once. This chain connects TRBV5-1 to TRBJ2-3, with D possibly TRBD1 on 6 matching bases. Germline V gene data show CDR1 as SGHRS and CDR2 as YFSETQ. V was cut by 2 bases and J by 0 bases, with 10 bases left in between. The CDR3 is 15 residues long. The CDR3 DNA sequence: TGCGCCAGCAGCTTACTGGACAGAAGCACAGATACGCAGTATTTT. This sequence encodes CASSLLDRSTDTQYF.

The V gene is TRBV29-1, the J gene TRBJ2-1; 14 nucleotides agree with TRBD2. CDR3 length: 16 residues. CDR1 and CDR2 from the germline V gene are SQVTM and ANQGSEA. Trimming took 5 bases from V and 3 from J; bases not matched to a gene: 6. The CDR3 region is CSVTGTSGRGYNEQFF. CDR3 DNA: TGCAGCGTTACCGGGACTAGCGGGAGAGGCTACAATGAGCAGTTCTTC.

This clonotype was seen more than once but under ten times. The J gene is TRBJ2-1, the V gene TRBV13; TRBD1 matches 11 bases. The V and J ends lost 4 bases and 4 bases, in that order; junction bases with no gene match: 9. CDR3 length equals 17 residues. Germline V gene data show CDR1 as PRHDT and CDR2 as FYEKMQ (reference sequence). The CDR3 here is CASSSPGGTGGYNEQFF. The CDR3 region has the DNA TGTGCCAGCAGCTCTCCCGGTGGGACAGGGGGGTACAATGAGCAGTTCTTC.

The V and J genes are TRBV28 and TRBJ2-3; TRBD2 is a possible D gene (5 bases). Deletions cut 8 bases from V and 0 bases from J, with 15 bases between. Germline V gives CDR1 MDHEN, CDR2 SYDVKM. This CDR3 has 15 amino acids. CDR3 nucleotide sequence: TGTGCCAGCTACCCTGGAGGCAGTAGCACAGATACGCAGTATTTT. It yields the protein CASYPGGSSTDTQYF.

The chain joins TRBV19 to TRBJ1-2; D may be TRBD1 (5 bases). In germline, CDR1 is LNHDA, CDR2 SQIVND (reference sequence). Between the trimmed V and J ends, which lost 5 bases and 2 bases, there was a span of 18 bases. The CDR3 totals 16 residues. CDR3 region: CASSYRASGTNYGYTF. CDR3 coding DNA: TGTGCCAGTAGTTACCGCGCGTCCGGGACCAACTATGGCTACACCTTC.

CDR3 protein: CASSLQRGQGYGYTF. The CDR3 nucleotides are TGTGCCAGCAGCTTGCAACGGGGCCAAGGCTATGGCTACACCTTC. This rearrangement joins TRBV5-6 to TRBJ1-2; possible D gene TRBD1, 5 bases. Germline V gives CDR1 SGHDT, CDR2 YYEEEE. The CDR3 has 15 amino acids. The ends were cut back, 1 base at V and 4 bases at J, with 14 bases in the middle.

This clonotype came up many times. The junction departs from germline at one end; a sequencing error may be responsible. The CDR3 reads CASSLVTNQGTQYF. CDR3 in DNA: TGTGCTAGCAGCTTAGTCACAAACCAGGGGACCCAGTACTTC. This chain uses TRBV7-7 with TRBJ2-5; the D gene is possibly TRBD1 (5 bases). Looked up from germline, CDR1 is SSHAT and CDR2 is FNYEAQ (reference sequence). The CDR3 totals 14 residues.

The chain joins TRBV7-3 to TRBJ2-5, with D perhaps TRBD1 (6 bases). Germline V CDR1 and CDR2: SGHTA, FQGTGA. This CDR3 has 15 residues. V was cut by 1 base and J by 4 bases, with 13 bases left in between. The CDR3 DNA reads TGTGCCAGCAGCTTAAACTTGGGACAAGGAGAGACCCAGTACTTC. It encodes CASSLNLGQGETQYF. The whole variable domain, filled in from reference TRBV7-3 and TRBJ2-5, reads GAGVSQTPSNKVTEKGKYVELRCDPISGHTALYWYRQSLGQGPEFLIYFQGTGAADDSGLPNDRFFAVRPEGSVSTLKIQRTERGDSAVYLCASSLNLGQGETQYFGPGTRLLVL.

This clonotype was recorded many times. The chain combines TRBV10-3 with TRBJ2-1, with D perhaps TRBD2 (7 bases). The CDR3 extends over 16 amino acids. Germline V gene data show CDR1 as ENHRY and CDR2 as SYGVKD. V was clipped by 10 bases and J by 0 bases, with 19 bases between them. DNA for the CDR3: TGTGCCACCGCCCGGACGGGGGGCCGCTCCTACAATGAGCAGTTCTTC. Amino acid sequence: CATARTGGRSYNEQFF.

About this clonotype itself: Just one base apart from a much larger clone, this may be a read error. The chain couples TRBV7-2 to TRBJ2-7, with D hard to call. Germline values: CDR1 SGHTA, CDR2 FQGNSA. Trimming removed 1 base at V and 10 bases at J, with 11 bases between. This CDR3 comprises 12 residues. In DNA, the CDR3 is TGTGCCAGCAGCTTAGAACGTGACCGACAGTACTTC. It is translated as CASSLERDRQYF.

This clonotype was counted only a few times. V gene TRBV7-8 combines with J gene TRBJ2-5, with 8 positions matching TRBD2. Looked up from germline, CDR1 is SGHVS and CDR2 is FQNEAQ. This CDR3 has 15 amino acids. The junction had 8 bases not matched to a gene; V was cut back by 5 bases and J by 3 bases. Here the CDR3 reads CASSRGGTYEETQYF. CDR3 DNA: TGTGCCAGCAGCCGGGGGGGGACATACGAAGAGACCCAGTACTTC.

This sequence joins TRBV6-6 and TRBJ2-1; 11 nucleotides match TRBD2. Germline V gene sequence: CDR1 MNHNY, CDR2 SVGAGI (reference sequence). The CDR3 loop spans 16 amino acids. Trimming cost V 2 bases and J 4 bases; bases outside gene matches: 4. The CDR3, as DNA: TGTGCCAGCAGTTACATTGGGACTAGCGGATACAATGAGCAGTTCTTC. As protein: CASSYIGTSGYNEQFF.

This CDR3 reads CARLDPFPAYSNQPQHF. The CDR3 nucleotides are TGCGCCAGACTGGACCCCTTCCCTGCTTATAGCAATCAGCCCCAGCATTTT. The rearrangement links TRBV5-1 to TRBJ1-5; no firm D call. V gave up 8 bases and J gave up 0 bases, with 21 bases separating them. This CDR3 has 17 amino acids. From germline, CDR1 is SGHRS and CDR2 YFSETQ.

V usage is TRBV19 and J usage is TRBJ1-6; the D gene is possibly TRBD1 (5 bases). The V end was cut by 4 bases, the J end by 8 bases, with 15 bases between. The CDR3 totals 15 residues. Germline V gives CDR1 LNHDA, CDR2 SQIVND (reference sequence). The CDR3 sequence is CASSTQRTHYSPLHF. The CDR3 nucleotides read TGTGCCAGTAGTACCCAACGGACACATTATTCACCCCTCCACTTT.